A selection of T cell receptor beta chains follows, all from one sample in a study of blood T cell repertoires in COVID-19. Libraries were prepared by immunoSEQ multiplex PCR; TCRdb keeps only in-frame clonotypes and omits some of them. The data show about 120,000 clones, around 78% seen once. The material sequenced was peripheral blood. The receptors here all came from a man in his thirties or forties with acute or convalescent COVID-19. Each CDR3 is given with its conserved first and last residue. Each record gives: clone size, D gene, V gene, J gene, CDR3 protein, CDR3 DNA. A D gene is named only where the DNA matches it firmly. Clone size is stated in some rows and not others, as once, few, many or a class when expanded.

clone_size: .
d_call: TRBD2
v_call: TRBV2
j_call: TRBJ2-5
cdr3_aa: CASGRDRWGETQYF
cdr3_nt: TGTGCCAGCGGGAGGGATAGATGGGGGGAGACCCAGTACTTC

clone_size: .
d_call: TRBD1
v_call: TRBV19
j_call: TRBJ1-1
cdr3_aa: CASSRRTGGAITEAFF
cdr3_nt: TGTGCCAGTAGTAGGAGAACAGGGGGCGCGATCACTGAAGCTTTCTTT

clone_size: .
d_call: .
v_call: TRBV11-2
j_call: TRBJ2-7
cdr3_aa: CASSLPGRYEQYF
cdr3_nt: TGTGCCAGCAGCTTGCCAGGGAGGTACGAGCAGTACTTC

clone_size: few
d_call: TRBD2
v_call: TRBV19
j_call: TRBJ2-3
cdr3_aa: CASSRSGPRGLVTDTQYF
cdr3_nt: TGTGCCAGTAGTAGGTCGGGGCCGCGAGGACTAGTAACAGATACGCAGTATTTT

clone_size: .
d_call: .
v_call: TRBV6-5
j_call: TRBJ2-6
cdr3_aa: CASSAQSSGANVLTF
cdr3_nt: TGTGCCAGCAGCGCACAGAGCTCTGGGGCCAACGTCCTGACTTTC

clone_size: .
d_call: .
v_call: TRBV2
j_call: TRBJ1-1
cdr3_aa: CASTVKMNTEAFF
cdr3_nt: TGTGCCAGCACGGTTAAGATGAACACTGAAGCTTTCTTT

clone_size: once
d_call: .
v_call: TRBV4-3
j_call: TRBJ2-3
cdr3_aa: CASSPYLGGERVSTDTQYF
cdr3_nt: TGCGCCAGCAGCCCCTATTTGGGCGGAGAGCGGGTCAGCACAGATACGCAGTATTTT

clone_size: .
d_call: TRBD1
v_call: TRBV5-6
j_call: TRBJ2-3
cdr3_aa: CASSRTGNPQYF
cdr3_nt: TGTGCCAGCAGCAGGACAGGTAATCCGCAGTATTTT

clone_size: .
d_call: TRBD2
v_call: TRBV14
j_call: TRBJ2-3
cdr3_aa: CASSQDQGGGLTDTQYF
cdr3_nt: TGTGCCAGCAGCCAAGATCAAGGCGGGGGACTCACAGATACGCAGTATTTT

clone_size: .
d_call: TRBD1
v_call: TRBV5-5
j_call: TRBJ1-2
cdr3_aa: CASSVRQGAGNYGYTF
cdr3_nt: TGTGCCAGCAGCGTTCGACAGGGGGCGGGTAACTATGGCTACACCTTC

clone_size: .
d_call: .
v_call: TRBV3-1/TRBV3-2
j_call: TRBJ2-5
cdr3_aa: CASSQEEARVQETQYF
cdr3_nt: TGTGCCAGCAGCCAAGAAGAGGCGCGGGTTCAAGAGACCCAGTACTTC

clone_size: few
d_call: TRBD1
v_call: TRBV11-2
j_call: TRBJ1-2
cdr3_aa: CASSPGQGENYGYTF
cdr3_nt: TGTGCCAGCAGCCCGGGACAGGGGGAAAACTATGGCTACACCTTC

clone_size: .
d_call: TRBD2
v_call: TRBV7-2
j_call: TRBJ2-5
cdr3_aa: CASSLYLAGGGETQYF
cdr3_nt: TGTGCCAGCAGCTTGTACCTAGCGGGGGGCGGGGAGACCCAGTACTTC

clone_size: .
d_call: TRBD1
v_call: TRBV4-3
j_call: TRBJ2-1
cdr3_aa: CASSQAGPGQGSGNEQFF
cdr3_nt: TGCGCCAGCAGCCAAGCGGGGCCAGGACAGGGGTCGGGCAATGAGCAGTTCTTC

clone_size: .
d_call: TRBD1
v_call: TRBV7-9
j_call: TRBJ1-1
cdr3_aa: CASTWSGGITEAFF
cdr3_nt: TGTGCCAGCACCTGGTCAGGGGGCATCACTGAAGCTTTCTTT

clone_size: few
d_call: TRBD2
v_call: TRBV30
j_call: TRBJ2-1
cdr3_aa: CAWSVQGLAGVEQFF
cdr3_nt: TGTGCCTGGAGTGTACAGGGACTAGCGGGGGTTGAGCAGTTCTTC